The entry that follows covers one TCR beta chain sequence. The antigen is not known. TCRdb reprocessed the 5' RACE reads with MiXCR, giving one entry per CDR3 protein. The table lists hundreds of thousands of distinct CDR3 sequences, roughly 15% of them singletons. Trimming took 0 bases from V and 8 from J, leaving 7 bases between them. The CDR3 loop spans 13 amino acids. The germline V gene has CDR1 MNHEY and CDR2 SVGAGI. This sample stems from a study of T-cell memory formation after mild COVID-19. Turning to the study itself: Largely donor-specific sequence clusters came from a couple of donors.

Study-level findings and limits: Clones that shrank (day 15 to 85) were balanced CD4/CD8, whereas later expanders leaned CD4+.

Input material: PBMCs or a T cell subset sorted from them (not recorded which). V usage is TRBV6-5 and J usage is TRBJ2-2, with D tentatively TRBD2 (6 bases). The receptor was isolated from a man aged 18 to 30 who had mild COVID-19 (a few samples of this study predate the infection). Cell type and time point are not known. This CDR3 reads CASSYSGGGELFF. CDR3 nucleotide sequence: TGTGCCAGCAGTTACTCTGGGGGGGGGGAGCTGTTTTTT.